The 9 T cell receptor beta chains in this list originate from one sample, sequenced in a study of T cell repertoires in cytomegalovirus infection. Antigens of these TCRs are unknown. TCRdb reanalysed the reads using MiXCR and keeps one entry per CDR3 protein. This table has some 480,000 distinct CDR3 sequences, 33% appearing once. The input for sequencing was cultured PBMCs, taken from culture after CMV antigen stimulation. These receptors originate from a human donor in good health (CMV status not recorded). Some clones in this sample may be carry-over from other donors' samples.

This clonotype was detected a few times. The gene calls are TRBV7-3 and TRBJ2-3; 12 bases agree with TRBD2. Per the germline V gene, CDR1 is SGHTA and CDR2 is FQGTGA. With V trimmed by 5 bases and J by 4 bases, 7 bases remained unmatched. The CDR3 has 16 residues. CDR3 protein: CASSGRTSGNSDTQYF. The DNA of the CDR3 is TGTGCCAGCAGCGGTAGGACTAGCGGGAATTCAGATACGCAGTATTTT.

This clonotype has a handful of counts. CDR3 coding DNA: TGTGCCAGCAGCTTAGTCGGGACAGGTATCAATGAGCAGTTCTTC. Encoded protein: CASSLVGTGINEQFF. The genes are TRBV11-2 and TRBJ2-1, with 8 nucleotides matching TRBD1. This CDR3 region has 15 residues. Trimming took 1 base from V and 6 from J; bases not matched to a gene: 5. Germline CDR1 SGHAT, CDR2 FQNNGV.

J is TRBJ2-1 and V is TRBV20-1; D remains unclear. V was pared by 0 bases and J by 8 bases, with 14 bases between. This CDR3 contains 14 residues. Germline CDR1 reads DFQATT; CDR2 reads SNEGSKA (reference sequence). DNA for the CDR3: TGCAGTGCTAGAGAAGATGGCGGAGCCCATGAGCAGTTCTTC. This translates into CSAREDGGAHEQFF.

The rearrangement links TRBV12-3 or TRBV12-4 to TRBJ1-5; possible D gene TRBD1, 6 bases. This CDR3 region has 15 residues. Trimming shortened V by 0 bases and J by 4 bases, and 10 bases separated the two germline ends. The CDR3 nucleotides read TGTGCCAGCAGTTTAGCAGGGGGGAAAAATCAGCCCCAGCATTTT. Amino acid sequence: CASSLAGGKNQPQHF.

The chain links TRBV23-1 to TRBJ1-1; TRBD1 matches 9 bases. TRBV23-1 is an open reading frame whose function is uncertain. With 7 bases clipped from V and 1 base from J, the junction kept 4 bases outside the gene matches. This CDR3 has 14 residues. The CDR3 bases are TGCGCCAGCAAGAACAGGGGGCCGAACACTGAAGCTTTCTTT. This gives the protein CASKNRGPNTEAFF.

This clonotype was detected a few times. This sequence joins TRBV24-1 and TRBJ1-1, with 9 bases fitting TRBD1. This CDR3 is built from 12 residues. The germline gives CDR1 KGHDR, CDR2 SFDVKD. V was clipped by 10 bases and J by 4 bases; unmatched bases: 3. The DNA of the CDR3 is TGTGCCACGAAGGACAGGGGCACTGAAGCTTTCTTT. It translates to CATKDRGTEAFF.

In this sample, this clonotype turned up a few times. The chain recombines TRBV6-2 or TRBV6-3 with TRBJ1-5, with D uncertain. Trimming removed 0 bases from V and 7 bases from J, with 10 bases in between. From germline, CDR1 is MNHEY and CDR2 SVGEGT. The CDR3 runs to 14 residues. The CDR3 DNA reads TGTGCCAGCAGTTACTCCCAGGTGGGACAGCCCCAGCATTTT. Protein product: CASSYSQVGQPQHF.

This CDR3 is CASSLGGTRPYNEQFF. The DNA of the CDR3 is TGTGCCAGCAGTTTAGGCGGGACCAGGCCGTACAATGAGCAGTTCTTC. V is TRBV12-3 or TRBV12-4 and J is TRBJ2-1; D is perhaps TRBD2 (6 bases). This CDR3 comprises 16 residues. Trimming shortened V by 1 base and J by 4 bases, and 14 bases separated the two germline ends.

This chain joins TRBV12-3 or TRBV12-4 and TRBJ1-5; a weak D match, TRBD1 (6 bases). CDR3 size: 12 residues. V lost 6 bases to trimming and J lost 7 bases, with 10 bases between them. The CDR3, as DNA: TGTGCCAGCAGGAGAACAGGGCAGCCCCAGCATTTT. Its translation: CASRRTGQPQHF.